This TCR beta chain appears in the sequencing data of a study of shared clonotypes between healthy human individuals. The study's findings and limits: Depth of sequencing was expected to influence donor clonotype sharing. Rarefaction indicated that sorted-subset sequencing remained incomplete although depth was large. Generation probabilities were higher for clonotypes shared across all four sorted-subset donors than for unshared ones.

This CDR3 has 14 residues. V lost 4 bases, J lost 0 bases, and 11 bases lay in between. Germline lookup yields CDR1 SGHRS and CDR2 YFSETQ. Comment on this clone: The antigen is undetermined.

Each cell subset's genomic DNA was divided evenly among several immunoSEQ plates. Clones were read by immunoSEQ multiplex PCR, and TCRdb kept only the in-frame ones, dropping some. The data show about 610,000 clones, around 97% seen once. What was sequenced was naive CD4+ T cells sorted from blood. Subset in this sample: CD45RA+ positively selected. The chain joins TRBV5-1 to TRBJ2-7; unclear D gene. This TCR came from a young woman in good health. The chain's CDR3 is CASSMDRSSYEQYF. The CDR3 DNA reads as TGCGCCAGCAGCATGGACCGGAGCTCCTACGAGCAGTACTTC.